The 9 T cell receptor beta chains below were found in one sample sequenced in a study of blood T cell repertoires in COVID-19. Sequencing was performed with immunoSEQ multiplex PCR; in TCRdb, only in-frame clones are kept and a portion is missing. The table lists over 40,000 clones, 84% of them singletons. Sequencing was done on a sample of peripheral blood. The receptor source for this set is a human donor in a cohort sampled during active COVID-19.

The chain couples TRBV28 to TRBJ1-5; 9 bases agree with TRBD1. V shed 6 bases, J shed 0 bases, and the junction held 6 bases outside the gene matches. Per the germline V gene, CDR1 is MDHEN and CDR2 is SYDVKM. CDR3 length: 16 amino acids. CDR3 in amino acids: CASRYGTGSSNQPQHF. CDR3 coding DNA: TGTGCCAGCAGATACGGGACAGGGAGTAGCAATCAGCCCCAGCATTTT. Full variable domain (remainder filled in from reference TRBV28 and TRBJ1-5): DVKVTQSSRYLVKRTGEKVFLECVQDMDHENMFWYRQDPGLGLRLIYFSYDVKMKEKGDIPEGYSVSREKKERFSLILESASTNQTSMYLCASRYGTGSSNQPQHFGDGTRLSIL.

This chain uses TRBV20-1 with TRBJ2-7, with D maybe TRBD2 (5 bases). The CDR3 loop spans 18 amino acids. Germline lookup yields CDR1 DFQATT and CDR2 SNEGSKA (reference sequence). V lost 3 bases and J lost 2, with 26 bases in between. CDR3 in DNA: TGCAGTGCTAGTGTCCCTCCCCCTCGAGTAGCGAACCCCTACGAGCAGTACTTC. It is translated as CSASVPPPRVANPYEQYF.

This clone was counted once. This chain links TRBV7-2 with TRBJ2-4; tentative D call: TRBD2 (6 bases). Trimming took off 1 base at V and 4 bases at J, with 14 bases between the two ends. The CDR3 extends over 16 amino acids. The germline V gene has CDR1 SGHTA and CDR2 FQGNSA. CDR3 sequence: CASSLVFGGNKNIQYF. The CDR3 DNA is TGTGCCAGCAGCTTAGTCTTCGGCGGGAATAAAAACATTCAGTACTTC.

The V and J genes are TRBV6-5 and TRBJ2-3; D possibly corresponds to TRBD1 (8 bases). The CDR3 length is 15 residues. In germline, CDR1 is MNHEY, CDR2 SVGAGI. Between the trimmed V and J ends, which lost 8 bases and 1 base, there was a span of 16 bases. As DNA, the CDR3 is TGTGCCAGCCACAGGGGGAGGGTGGGCACAGATACGCAGTATTTT. Translating gives CASHRGRVGTDTQYF.

This clone appeared a few times. In the same sample, other DNA sequences code for this CDR3. This chain joins TRBV18 and TRBJ1-2; 7 bases match TRBD1. CDR1 and CDR2 from the germline V gene are KGHSH and LQKENI. The V gene end was trimmed by 3 bases and the J gene end by 2 bases; junction bases not matched to a gene: 3. This CDR3 spans 14 amino acids. The CDR3 loop is CASSPGQANYGYTF. In DNA, the CDR3 is TGTGCCAGCTCACCTGGACAGGCGAACTATGGCTACACCTTC.

The gene calls are TRBV29-1 and TRBJ2-4; possibly TRBD1 for D (5 bases). This CDR3 is built from 11 residues. V was cut by 7 bases and J by 10 bases, with 14 bases left in between. CDR1 SQVTM and CDR2 ANQGSEA come from the germline V gene. The CDR3 region is CSGQGYGIQYF. The CDR3 nucleotides are TGCAGCGGGCAGGGTTATGGGATTCAGTACTTC. Full variable domain (rest looked up from reference TRBV29-1 and TRBJ2-4): SAVISQKPSRDICQRGTSLTIQCQVDSQVTMMFWYRQQPGQSLTLIATANQGSEATYESGFVIDKFPISRPNLTFSTLTVSNMSPEDSSIYLCSGQGYGIQYFGAGTRLSVL.

In nucleotides, the CDR3 is TGCAGCGTTCGGGGACAGGGTAGGGAGACCCAGTACTTC. Its protein product is CSVRGQGRETQYF. V and J are TRBV29-1 and TRBJ2-5; 9 positions agree with TRBD1. The V and J ends lost 5 bases and 5 bases, in that order; junction bases with no gene match: 6. CDR3 length equals 13 residues. Looked up from germline, CDR1 is SQVTM and CDR2 is ANQGSEA.

This sequence joins TRBV7-2 and TRBJ1-2, with a tentative D call TRBD1 (5 bases). This CDR3 region has 15 residues. V was pared by 7 bases and J by 4 bases, with 19 bases between. Germline loops: CDR1 SGHTA, CDR2 FQGNSA. CDR3 sequence: CASTLREGFPYGYTF. In DNA form, the CDR3 reads TGTGCCAGCACCCTACGGGAGGGGTTTCCCTATGGCTACACCTTC.

The table lists this clone with a count of one. The J gene is TRBJ2-5, the V gene TRBV29-1; maybe TRBD2 (6 bases). V lost 6 bases and J 0 bases, leaving 11 bases between the germline ends. The germline V gene has CDR1 SQVTM and CDR2 ANQGSEA. This CDR3 contains 13 residues. CDR3 coding DNA: TGCAGCGTACGGCGGGGAAACCAAGAGACCCAGTACTTC. Protein sequence: CSVRRGNQETQYF.